The 4 T cell receptor beta chains below were found in one sample sequenced in a study of cytomegalovirus exposure and HLA in healthy donors. The primer mix had 60 Vbeta and 13 Jbeta primers. Generated by immunoSEQ multiplex PCR, the TCRdb table keeps only in-frame clones and is missing some. The profile shows 95,000 to 110,000 clones, roughly 82% of them singletons. Sequencing was carried out using PBMCs. The receptors were sampled from a man aged 25 to 45 in good health and CMV-seropositive.

This clone occurred a few times. This likely came from a read error, as a far larger clone is one base away. This chain connects TRBV4-2 to TRBJ1-1; TRBD1 matches 10 bases. The J segment lost 2 bases and the V segment lost 4 bases, leaving 4 bases of the junction unmatched. Germline V gene lookup returns CDR1 LGHNA and CDR2 YNFKEQ. CDR3 length: 15 amino acids. The DNA for the CDR3 is TGTGCCAGCAGCCTAGACAGGGGGCAAAACACTGAAGCTTTCTTT. Amino acid sequence: CASSLDRGQNTEAFF.

DNA of the CDR3: TGTGCCAGTAGTATAGTCGTCAGGCTGGACTACACCTTC. It translates to CASSIVVRLDYTF. The J gene is TRBJ1-2, the V gene TRBV19; no clear D. The V end lost 1 base, the J end lost 10 bases, and 13 bases lay between the germline ends. The CDR3 consists of 13 residues. CDR1 LNHDA and CDR2 SQIVND come from the germline V gene (reference sequence).

The rearrangement links TRBV25-1 to TRBJ2-1; 12 bases are shared with TRBD2. Germline CDR1 is MGHDK and CDR2 is SYGVNS. The ends lost 2 bases at V and 8 bases at J; junction bases unmatched: 4. This CDR3 has 15 amino acids. CDR3: CASSEVLAGGYEQFF. In nucleotides, the CDR3 is TGTGCCAGCAGTGAAGTACTAGCGGGGGGCTATGAGCAGTTCTTC.

The V call is TRBV19, the J call TRBJ2-5; D unresolved. This CDR3 has 13 residues. V lost 5 bases to trimming and J lost 1 base, with 8 bases between them. CDR1 and CDR2 (germline): LNHDA, SQIVND (reference sequence). CDR3 DNA sequence: TGTGCCAGTAGTGGGTGGGCCCAAGAGACCCAGTACTTC. Translated: CASSGWAQETQYF.